This T cell receptor beta chain was recovered during a study of T cells in Graves' hyperthyroidism and ophthalmopathy. TCR beta CDR3 region amplification was performed from RNA transcripts. The HTBI primer set was used in a first-round RT-PCR of the TCR CDR3. TCRdb used MiXCR to reprocess the multiplex PCR reads, holding one entry per CDR3 protein. The sample includes around 520,000 distinct CDR3 sequences, 11% to 15% of them seen just once. Study-wide results and caveats: Researchers found most expanded thyroid clonotypes above 0.001 in blood as well.

It was considered stable Graves' hyperthyroidism when ophthalmopathy did not progress within 18 months. Hyperthyroidism had been newly diagnosed in patients aged 18 to 65, and its duration was under 2 months. Isolation of PBMCs was performed on around 9.7 ml fresh peripheral blood. Regarding this clonotype: As yet, its antigen is unknown.

V lost 5 bases and J lost 3; bases outside the gene matches: 16. CDR1 and CDR2 (germline): SEHNR, FQNEAQ (reference sequence). The length of the CDR3 is 20 residues. The origin of this receptor is a woman aged 40-49 years with Graves' hyperthyroidism. This chain joins TRBV7-9 and TRBJ2-1, with 13 bases aligning to TRBD2. Material for sequencing was blood. CDR3 sequence reads: CASSQPGQGTSGAIYNEQFF. CDR3 DNA sequence: TGTGCCAGCAGCCAGCCGGGACAGGGGACTAGCGGGGCGATCTACAATGAGCAGTTCTTC.